The 2 T cell receptor beta chains below come from one sample, sequenced in a study of Graves' ophthalmopathy and Graves' hyperthyroidism. Investigators amplified TCR beta CDR3 regions from RNA transcripts. Scientists carried out first-round RT-PCR using HTBI primers and then a second-round multiplex PCR. MiXCR, run by TCRdb on the multiplex PCR reads, gives a single entry per CDR3 protein. The table includes 350,000 to 450,000 distinct CDR3 sequences, approximately 21% detected once. Specimen: peripheral blood. Every receptor here comes from a woman younger than 30 with stable Graves' hyperthyroidism.

This clonotype was seen at least ten times. The rearrangement joins TRBV2 to TRBJ2-7; 9 nucleotides agree with TRBD1. Germline V gene lookup returns CDR1 SNHLY and CDR2 FYNNEI. This CDR3 is 13 amino acids long. With 6 bases clipped from V and 4 bases from J, the junction kept 4 bases outside the gene matches. The CDR3 loop reads CASRPGTGYEQYF. Here the CDR3 DNA reads TGTGCCAGCAGACCCGGGACAGGGTACGAGCAGTACTTC.

This clonotype was recorded many times. This chain uses TRBV7-2 with TRBJ1-2, with 7 nucleotides matching TRBD1. The J segment lost 10 bases and the V segment lost 5 bases, leaving 13 bases of the junction unmatched. CDR1 is SGHTA and CDR2 is FQGNSA in the germline V gene. The CDR3 has 14 amino acids. This CDR3 reads CASSEGQPVSNYTF. CDR3 nucleotide sequence: TGTGCCAGCAGCGAGGGACAGCCCGTGTCAAACTACACCTTC. The full variable domain, in which reference TRBV7-2 and TRBJ1-2 provide the parts outside the CDR3, is GAGVSQSPSNKVTEKGKDVELRCDPISGHTALYWYRQSLGQGLEFLIYFQGNSAPDKSGLPSDRFSAERTGGSVSTLTIQRTQQEDSAVYLCASSEGQPVSNYTFGSGTRLTVV.